The T cell receptor beta chain described here comes from a study of T cell responses to AZD1222 COVID-19 vaccine. As for this clone: What it binds is unknown.

Libraries were prepared by immunoSEQ multiplex PCR; TCRdb keeps only in-frame clonotypes and omits some of them. The table includes around 200,000 clones, around 88% detected once. Trimming left V 3 bases short and J 4 bases short, with 10 bases between. Germline loops: CDR1 MDHEN, CDR2 SYDVKM. This CDR3 is built from 14 residues. Overall study findings and caveats: Sampling that yielded the repertoires occurred only after the peak T cell response. The sample set comprised mostly white British donors with more females, and clonal diversity was possibly underestimated.

V and J are TRBV28 and TRBJ1-3; D unclear. The sequence derives from an adult in good health. Sequenced here: peripheral blood, sampled on day 0 of AZD1222 vaccination. The DNA of the CDR3 is TGTGCCAGCAGTTTTGAGGGAAGAGGAAACACCATATATTTT. It codes for CASSFEGRGNTIYF.